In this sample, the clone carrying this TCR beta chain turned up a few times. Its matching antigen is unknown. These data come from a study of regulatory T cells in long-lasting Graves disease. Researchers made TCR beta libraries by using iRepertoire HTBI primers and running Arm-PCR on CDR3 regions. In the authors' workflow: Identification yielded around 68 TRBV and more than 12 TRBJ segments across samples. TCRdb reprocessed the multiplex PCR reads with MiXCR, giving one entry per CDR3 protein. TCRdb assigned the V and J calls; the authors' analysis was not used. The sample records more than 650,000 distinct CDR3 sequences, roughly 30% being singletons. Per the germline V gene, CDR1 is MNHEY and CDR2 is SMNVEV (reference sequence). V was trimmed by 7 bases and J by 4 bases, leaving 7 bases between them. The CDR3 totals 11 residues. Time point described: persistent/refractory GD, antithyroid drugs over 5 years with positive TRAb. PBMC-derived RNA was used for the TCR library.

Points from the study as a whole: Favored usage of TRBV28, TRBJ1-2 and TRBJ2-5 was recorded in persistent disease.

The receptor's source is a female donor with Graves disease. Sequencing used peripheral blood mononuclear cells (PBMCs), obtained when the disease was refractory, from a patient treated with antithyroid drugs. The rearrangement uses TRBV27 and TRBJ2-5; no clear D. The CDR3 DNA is TGTGCCAGCATCCCCCGAGAGACCCAGTACTTC. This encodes CASIPRETQYF.